Listed below are T cell receptor beta chains from one sample, sequenced in a study of Ad26.COV2.S vaccination and SARS-CoV-2 variants. Profiled with immunoSEQ multiplex PCR; TCRdb holds only in-frame clones, not every one. Among 400,000 to 500,000 clones listed, around 89% were seen once. This specimen consisted of peripheral blood, obtained in a trial of Ad26.COV2.S vaccine versus placebo. The source of these receptors is a person aged 18-60 years who received the Ad26.COV2.S COVID-19 vaccine or a placebo. The CDR3 runs from the conserved cysteine through the conserved F or W. Each record gives: CDR3 length, clone size, V gene, J gene, D gene, CDR3 protein, CDR3 DNA. D genes are given only for firm matches. Clone size is stated in some rows and not others, as once, few, many or a class when expanded.

16,NA,TRBV6-4,TRBJ2-1,NA,CASSQEVDSAYNEQFF,TGTGCCAGCAGTCAGGAAGTGGACAGTGCCTACAATGAGCAGTTCTTC
13,NA,TRBV30,TRBJ1-1,TRBD1,CAWSRQGGTEAFF,TGTGCCTGGAGCCGACAGGGGGGCACTGAAGCTTTCTTT
14,NA,TRBV5-5,TRBJ2-1,NA,CASSLGGGVNEQFF,TGTGCCAGCAGCTTGGGTGGAGGGGTCAATGAGCAGTTCTTC
16,NA,TRBV18,TRBJ1-1,NA,CASSPRIQGTGTEAFF,TGTGCCAGCTCACCCCGAATACAGGGTACGGGCACTGAAGCTTTCTTT
16,NA,TRBV6-6,TRBJ2-7,TRBD2,CASTLGSGGPGDEQYF,TGTGCCAGCACCCTAGGTAGCGGGGGTCCGGGCGACGAGCAGTACTTC
16,NA,TRBV28,TRBJ1-5,TRBD1,CASSLTGRGPPQPQHF,TGTGCCAGCAGTCTCACTGGCAGGGGGCCCCCTCAGCCCCAGCATTTT
13,once,TRBV6-6,TRBJ1-2,TRBD1,CAISPGQGGGYTF,TGTGCGATTTCACCGGGACAGGGCGGGGGCTACACCTTC
14,NA,TRBV19,TRBJ1-1,NA,CASSMSGEVPEAFF,TGTGCCAGTAGTATGTCAGGTGAAGTCCCTGAAGCTTTCTTT
16,NA,TRBV6-2/TRBV6-3,TRBJ2-7,TRBD1,CASSYPPGQGPYEQYF,TGTGCCAGCAGTTACCCCCCGGGACAGGGCCCTTACGAGCAGTACTTC
15,NA,TRBV13,TRBJ1-2,TRBD1,CASSLVQGAGYGYTF,TGTGCCAGCAGCCTCGTACAGGGGGCCGGCTATGGCTACACCTTC
15,NA,TRBV4-1,TRBJ2-7,NA,CASSQILGRAYEQYF,TGCGCCAGCAGCCAAATTTTGGGCAGGGCCTACGAGCAGTACTTC
15,many,TRBV7-9,TRBJ1-4,TRBD1,CASSLPDRGSEKLFF,TGTGCCAGCAGCTTACCCGACAGGGGGAGTGAAAAACTGTTTTTT
18,NA,TRBV15,TRBJ2-2,NA,CATSRDRVGRPQTGELFF,TGTGCCACCAGCAGAGATCGGGTGGGGAGGCCCCAAACCGGGGAGCTGTTTTTT
17,NA,TRBV7-9,TRBJ2-6,NA,CASSPWVGTSGANVLTF,TGTGCCAGCAGCCCGTGGGTGGGGACCTCTGGGGCCAACGTCCTGACTTTC
17,NA,TRBV11-2,TRBJ2-1,TRBD2,CASSLFVSTGLVPEQFF,TGTGCCAGCAGCTTGTTCGTTAGTACGGGACTAGTCCCTGAGCAGTTCTTC
16,NA,TRBV5-1,TRBJ2-7,NA,CASSTQVGGGGYEQYF,TGCGCCAGCAGCACCCAGGTCGGTGGAGGGGGCTACGAGCAGTACTTC
16,NA,TRBV7-2,TRBJ2-7,TRBD1,CASSLGPGQGPYEQYF,TGTGCCAGCAGCTTGGGCCCGGGACAGGGGCCCTACGAGCAGTACTTC
16,once,TRBV5-1,TRBJ2-1,TRBD1,CASSLGQGFSYNEQFF,TGCGCCAGCAGCTTGGGACAGGGGTTTTCCTACAATGAGCAGTTCTTC
13,NA,TRBV7-9,TRBJ2-3,NA,CASSLLSTDTQYF,TGTGCCAGCAGCTTACTTTCCACAGATACGCAGTATTTT
13,NA,TRBV24-1,TRBJ1-2,NA,CATSDSPGYGYTF,TGTGCCACCAGTGACAGCCCGGGCTATGGCTACACCTTC
16,NA,TRBV5-1,TRBJ2-1,TRBD2,CASSRGVFTTYNEQFF,TGCGCCAGCAGTCGGGGGGTGTTTACCACCTACAATGAGCAGTTCTTC
15,NA,TRBV9,TRBJ2-5,TRBD1,CASSNGQGPLQTQYF,TGTGCCAGCAGCAACGGACAGGGTCCGTTGCAGACCCAGTACTTC
12,NA,TRBV12-3/TRBV12-4,TRBJ2-5,NA,CASSLSSGTQYF,TGTGCCAGCAGTTTAAGTTCGGGGACCCAGTACTTC
15,NA,TRBV5-4,TRBJ2-7,TRBD2,CASSLGPSGVYEQYF,TGTGCCAGCAGCTTGGGACCGAGCGGGGTCTACGAGCAGTACTTC
12,NA,TRBV6-5,TRBJ2-1,NA,CASRQAGDEQFF,TGTGCCAGCAGGCAGGCTGGGGATGAGCAGTTCTTC
19,NA,TRBV10-1,TRBJ2-7,TRBD2,CASSRLSNLQRGFSYEQYF,TGCGCCAGCAGTCGGTTGTCAAACCTTCAGCGGGGGTTCTCCTACGAGCAGTACTTC